This TCR beta chain was captured by sequencing in a study of T cell changes during pregnancy in multiple sclerosis. Looked up from germline, CDR1 is ENHRY and CDR2 is SYGVKD. The ends lost 6 bases at V and 8 bases at J; junction bases unmatched: 16. CDR3 length: 17 residues. Some clones are missing from TCRdb's copy, which holds only in-frame ones; the method was immunoSEQ multiplex PCR. The sample includes tens of thousands of clones, 90% to 95% of them seen just once. Material: peripheral blood, obtained in the first trimester of pregnancy. The TCR was taken from a female donor with multiple sclerosis, enrolled in a pregnancy study. The genes are TRBV10-3 and TRBJ1-2; 12 bases map to TRBD1. CDR3 amino acids: CAISLLLPGQGAQGYTF. The DNA for the CDR3 is TGTGCCATCAGCCTACTACTACCGGGACAGGGGGCGCAGGGCTACACCTTC.